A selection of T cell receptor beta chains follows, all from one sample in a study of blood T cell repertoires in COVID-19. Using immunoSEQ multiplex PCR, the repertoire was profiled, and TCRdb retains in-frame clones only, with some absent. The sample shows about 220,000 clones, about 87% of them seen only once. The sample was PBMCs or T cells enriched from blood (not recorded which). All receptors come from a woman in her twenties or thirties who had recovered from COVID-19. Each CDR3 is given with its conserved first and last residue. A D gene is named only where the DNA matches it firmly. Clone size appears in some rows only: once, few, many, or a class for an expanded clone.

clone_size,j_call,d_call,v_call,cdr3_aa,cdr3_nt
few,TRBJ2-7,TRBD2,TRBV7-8,CASSLTSGRKYEQYF,TGTGCCAGCAGCCTAACTAGCGGGAGAAAATACGAGCAGTACTTC
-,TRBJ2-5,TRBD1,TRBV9,CASSQTQGLGTQYF,TGTGCCAGCAGCCAGACACAGGGGCTGGGGACCCAGTACTTC
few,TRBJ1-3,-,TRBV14,CASSRSSGNTIYF,TGTGCCAGCAGCCGTAGCTCTGGAAACACCATATATTTT
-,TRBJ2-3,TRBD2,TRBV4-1,CASSHSTLAGGVADTQYF,TGCGCCAGCAGCCACAGTACCCTAGCGGGGGGCGTCGCAGATACGCAGTATTTT
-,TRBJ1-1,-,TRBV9,CASSVVSENTEAFF,TGTGCCAGCAGCGTAGTCTCAGAGAACACTGAAGCTTTCTTT
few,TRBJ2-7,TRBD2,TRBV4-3,CASSHSQGGYEQYF,TGCGCCAGCAGCCATTCGCAGGGAGGGTACGAGCAGTACTTC
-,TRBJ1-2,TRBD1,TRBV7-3,CASSLGTGCHYTF,TGTGCCAGCAGCTTAGGGACAGGGTGTCACTACACCTTC
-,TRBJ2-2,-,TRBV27,CASSLYLSNTGELFF,TGTGCCAGCAGTTTATACCTATCGAACACCGGGGAGCTGTTTTTT
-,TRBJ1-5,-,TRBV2,CASSVGRNQPQHF,TGTGCCAGCAGTGTGGGGCGGAATCAGCCCCAGCATTTT
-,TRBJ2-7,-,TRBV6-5,CASSKEGTLYEQYF,TGTGCCAGCAGCAAAGAGGGAACCCTCTACGAGCAGTACTTC
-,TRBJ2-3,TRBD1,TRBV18,CASSPRHGQGTDTQYF,TGTGCCAGCTCACCTAGACACGGACAGGGGACAGATACGCAGTATTTT
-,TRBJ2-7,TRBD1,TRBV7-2,CASSLDRAAPYEQYF,TGTGCCAGCAGCTTGGACAGGGCCGCGCCCTACGAGCAGTACTTC
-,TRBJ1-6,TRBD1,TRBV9,CASSVGQENSPLHF,TGTGCCAGCAGCGTCGGACAGGAAAATTCACCCCTCCACTTT
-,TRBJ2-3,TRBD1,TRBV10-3,CAITSPTGYTADTQYF,TGTGCCATCACCTCCCCGACAGGGTATACGGCAGATACGCAGTATTTT
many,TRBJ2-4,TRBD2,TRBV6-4,CASSTTGLADIQYF,TGTGCCAGCAGTACCACTGGACTAGCCGACATTCAGTACTTC
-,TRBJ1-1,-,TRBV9,CASSVRLGGDTEAFF,TGTGCCAGCAGCGTAAGGTTAGGAGGGGACACTGAAGCTTTCTTT
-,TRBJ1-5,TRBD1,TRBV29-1,CSGGQGKNQPQHF,TGCAGCGGGGGACAGGGTAAGAATCAGCCCCAGCATTTT
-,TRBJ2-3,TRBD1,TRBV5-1,CASSLVSQGATDTQYF,TGCGCCAGCAGCTTGGTTTCACAGGGGGCCACAGATACGCAGTATTTT
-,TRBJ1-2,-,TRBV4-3,CASSQASGDYGYTF,TGCGCCAGCAGCCAAGCGTCAGGGGACTATGGCTACACCTTC
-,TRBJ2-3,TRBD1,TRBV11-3,CASSAPGQVTDTQYF,TGTGCCAGCAGCGCCCCGGGACAGGTGACAGATACGCAGTATTTT
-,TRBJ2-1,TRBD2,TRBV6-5,CASSKSGAPRNEQFF,TGTGCCAGCAGCAAAAGCGGGGCCCCTAGAAATGAGCAGTTCTTC
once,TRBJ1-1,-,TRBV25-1,CASRYRERTEAFF,TGTGCCAGCAGGTACAGGGAGAGAACTGAAGCTTTCTTT